This T cell receptor beta chain was obtained from a study of cytomegalovirus exposure and HLA in healthy donors. Study outcomes and limitations: The later analysis indicated that the majority of CMV-associated TCR beta chains appeared HLA-restricted. V segments that were indistinguishable, TRBV6-2 and TRBV6-3 among them, were omitted from analysis. Later analysis demonstrated an association between a missense DCLRE1C variant and TCR beta V- and J-gene trimming. The only immune exposure information that was available was CMV serostatus.

Points on this clone: Its matching antigen is unknown.

The germline gives CDR1 GTSNPN, CDR2 SVGIG (reference sequence). The CDR3 has 13 amino acids. 60 Vbeta and 13 Jbeta primers were used in PCR. The repertoire was sequenced with immunoSEQ multiplex PCR; TCRdb's copy has only in-frame clones and lacks some. The data show roughly 100,000 clones, about 81% seen once. The sequence came from a man aged 25 to 40 in good health and CMV-seronegative. The chain uses TRBV30 and TRBJ1-2, with no clear D. The source material was PBMCs. As DNA, the CDR3 is TGTGCGCTCTCCCTGACGACTGCGGGTATGGAAACCTTC. Translation: CALSLTTAGMETF. Combining the CDR3 with reference TRBV30 and TRBJ1-2 gives the whole variable domain SQTIHQWPATLVQPVGSPLSLECTVEGTSNPNLYWYRQAAGRGLQLLFYSVGIGQISSEVPQNLSASRPQDRQFILSSKKLLLSDSGFYLCALSLTTAGMETFGSGTRLTVV.